This TCR beta chain is from a study of blood T cell repertoires in COVID-19. In this sample, this clone turned up a few times. The repertoire was sequenced with immunoSEQ multiplex PCR; TCRdb's copy has only in-frame clones and lacks some. The sample lists fewer than 200,000 clones; approximately 90% were seen once. The CDR3 runs 13 residues. The V gene lost 6 bases and the J gene lost 4 bases, with 12 bases spanning the gap. The sequencing sample was made of peripheral blood. The chain uses TRBV12-3 or TRBV12-4 and TRBJ1-1, with TRBD1 as a possible D gene (6 bases). The origin of this receptor is a man aged 55 to 70 with acute or convalescent COVID-19. This CDR3 reads CASSPGVLTEAFF. In DNA, the CDR3 is TGTGCCAGCAGCCCAGGGGTTCTCACTGAAGCTTTCTTT.